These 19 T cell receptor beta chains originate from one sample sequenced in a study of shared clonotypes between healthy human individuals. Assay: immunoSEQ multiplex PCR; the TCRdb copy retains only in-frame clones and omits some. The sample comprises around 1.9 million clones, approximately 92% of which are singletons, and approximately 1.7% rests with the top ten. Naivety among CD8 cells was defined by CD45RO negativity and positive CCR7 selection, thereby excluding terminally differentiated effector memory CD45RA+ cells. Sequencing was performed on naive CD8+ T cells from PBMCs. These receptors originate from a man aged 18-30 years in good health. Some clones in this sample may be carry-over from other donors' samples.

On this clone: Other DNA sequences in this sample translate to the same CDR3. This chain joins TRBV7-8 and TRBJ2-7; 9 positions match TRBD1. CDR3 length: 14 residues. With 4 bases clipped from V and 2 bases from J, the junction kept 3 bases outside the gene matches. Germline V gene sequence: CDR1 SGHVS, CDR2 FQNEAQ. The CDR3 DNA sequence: TGTGCCAGCAGCTCCCGGACAGGGGCCTACGAGCAGTACTTC. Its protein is CASSSRTGAYEQYF.

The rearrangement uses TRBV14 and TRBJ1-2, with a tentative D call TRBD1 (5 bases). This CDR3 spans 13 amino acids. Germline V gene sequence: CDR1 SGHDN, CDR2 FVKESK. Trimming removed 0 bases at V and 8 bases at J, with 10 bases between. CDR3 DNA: TGTGCCAGCAGCCAAGAACGCCGGGGGGGCTACACCTTC. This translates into CASSQERRGGYTF.

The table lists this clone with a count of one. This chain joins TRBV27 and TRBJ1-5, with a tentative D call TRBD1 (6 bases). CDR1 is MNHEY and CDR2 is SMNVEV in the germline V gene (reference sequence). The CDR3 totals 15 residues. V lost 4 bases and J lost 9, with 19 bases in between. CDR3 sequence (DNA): TGTGCCAGCAGTTCAGAACAGGGCTCAAGTTGGCCCCAGCATTTT. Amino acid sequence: CASSSEQGSSWPQHF.

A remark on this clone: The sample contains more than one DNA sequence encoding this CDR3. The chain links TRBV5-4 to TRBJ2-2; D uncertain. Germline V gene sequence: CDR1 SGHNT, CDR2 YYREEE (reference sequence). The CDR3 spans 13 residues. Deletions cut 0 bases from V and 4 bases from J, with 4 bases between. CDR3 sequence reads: CASSLGGTGELFF. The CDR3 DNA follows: TGTGCCAGCAGCTTGGGGGGCACCGGGGAGCTGTTTTTT.

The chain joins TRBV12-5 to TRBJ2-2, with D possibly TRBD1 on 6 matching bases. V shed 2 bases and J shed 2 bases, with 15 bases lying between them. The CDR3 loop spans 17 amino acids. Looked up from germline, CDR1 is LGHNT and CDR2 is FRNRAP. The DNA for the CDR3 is TGTGCTAGTGGTTTGTTTTCGACAGGACCTAACACCGGGGAGCTGTTTTTT. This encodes CASGLFSTGPNTGELFF.

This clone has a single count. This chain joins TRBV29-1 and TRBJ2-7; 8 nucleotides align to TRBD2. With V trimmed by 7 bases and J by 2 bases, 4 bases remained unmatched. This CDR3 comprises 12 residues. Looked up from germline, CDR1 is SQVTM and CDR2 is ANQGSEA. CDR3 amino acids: CSAKGLAYEQYF. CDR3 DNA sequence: TGCAGCGCAAAGGGACTAGCCTACGAGCAGTACTTC.

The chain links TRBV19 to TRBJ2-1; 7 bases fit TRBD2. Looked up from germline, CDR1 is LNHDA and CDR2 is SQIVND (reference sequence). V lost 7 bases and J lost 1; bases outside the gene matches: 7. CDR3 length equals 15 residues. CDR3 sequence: CASKLASGSYNEQFF. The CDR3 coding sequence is TGTGCCAGTAAATTGGCTAGCGGATCCTACAATGAGCAGTTCTTC.

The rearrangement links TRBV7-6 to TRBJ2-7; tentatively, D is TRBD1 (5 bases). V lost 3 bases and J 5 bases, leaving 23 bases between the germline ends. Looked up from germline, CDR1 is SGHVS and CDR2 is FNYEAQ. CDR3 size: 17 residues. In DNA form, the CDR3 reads TGTGCCAGCAGCTTCAATACCCCGACTTCGGCAGGGAACGAGCAGTACTTC. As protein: CASSFNTPTSAGNEQYF.

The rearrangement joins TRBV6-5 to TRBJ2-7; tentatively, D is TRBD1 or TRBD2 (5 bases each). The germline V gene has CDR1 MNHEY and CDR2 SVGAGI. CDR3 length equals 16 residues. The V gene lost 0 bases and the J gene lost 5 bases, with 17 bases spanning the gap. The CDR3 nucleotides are TGTGCCAGCAGTTACTCAGGGACGAATTTCAACCACGAGCAGTACTTC. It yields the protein CASSYSGTNFNHEQYF.

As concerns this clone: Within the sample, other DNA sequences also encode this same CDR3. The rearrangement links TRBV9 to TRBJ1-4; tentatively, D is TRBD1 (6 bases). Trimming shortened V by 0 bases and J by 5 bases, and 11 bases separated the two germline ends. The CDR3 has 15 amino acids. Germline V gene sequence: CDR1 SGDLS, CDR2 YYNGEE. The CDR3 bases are TGTGCCAGCAGCGTAGCGGGAGGGGGGAATGAAAAACTGTTTTTT. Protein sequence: CASSVAGGGNEKLFF.

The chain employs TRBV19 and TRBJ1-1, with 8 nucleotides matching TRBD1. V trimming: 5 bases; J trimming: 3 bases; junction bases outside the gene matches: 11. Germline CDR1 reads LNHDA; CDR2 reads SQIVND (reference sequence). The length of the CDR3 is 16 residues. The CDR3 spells CASSATGVNGDTEAFF. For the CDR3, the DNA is TGTGCCAGTAGTGCGACAGGGGTGAACGGGGACACTGAAGCTTTCTTT.

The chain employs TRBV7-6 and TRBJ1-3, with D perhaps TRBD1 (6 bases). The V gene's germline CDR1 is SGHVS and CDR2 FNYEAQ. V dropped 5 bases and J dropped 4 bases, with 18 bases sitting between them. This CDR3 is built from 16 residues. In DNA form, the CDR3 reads TGTGCCAGCAGCCAGGGGTGGGGGGCTCGAGGAAACACCATATATTTT. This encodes CASSQGWGARGNTIYF.

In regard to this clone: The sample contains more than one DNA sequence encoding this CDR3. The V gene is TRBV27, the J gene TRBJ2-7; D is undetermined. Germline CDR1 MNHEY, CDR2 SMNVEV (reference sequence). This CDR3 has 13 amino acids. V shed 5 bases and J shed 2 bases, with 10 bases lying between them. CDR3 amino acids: CASSPRTTYEQYF. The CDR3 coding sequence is TGTGCCAGCAGTCCGCGGACGACCTACGAGCAGTACTTC.

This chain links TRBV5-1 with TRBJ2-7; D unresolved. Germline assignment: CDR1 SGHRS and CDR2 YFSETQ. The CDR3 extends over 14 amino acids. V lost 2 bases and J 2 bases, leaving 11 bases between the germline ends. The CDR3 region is CASSLQQPTYEQYF. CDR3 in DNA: TGCGCCAGCAGCTTACAGCAACCTACCTACGAGCAGTACTTC. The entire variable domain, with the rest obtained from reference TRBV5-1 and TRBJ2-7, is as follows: KAGVTQTPRYLIKTRGQQVTLSCSPISGHRSVSWYQQTPGQGLQFLFEYFSETQRNKGNFPGRFSGRQFSNSRSEMNVSTLELGDSALYLCASSLQQPTYEQYFGPGTRLTVT.

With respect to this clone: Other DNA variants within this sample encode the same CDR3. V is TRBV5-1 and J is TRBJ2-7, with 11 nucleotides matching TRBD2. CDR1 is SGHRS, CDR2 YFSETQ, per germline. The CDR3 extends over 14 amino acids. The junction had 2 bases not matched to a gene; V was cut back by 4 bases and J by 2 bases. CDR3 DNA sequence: TGCGCCAGCAGCAGTAGCGGGAGGGCCTACGAGCAGTACTTC. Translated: CASSSSGRAYEQYF.

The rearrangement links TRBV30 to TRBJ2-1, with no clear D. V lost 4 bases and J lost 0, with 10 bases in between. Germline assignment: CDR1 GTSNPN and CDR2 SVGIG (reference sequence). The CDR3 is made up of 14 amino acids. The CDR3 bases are TGTGCCTGGATTTTGCGGTCCTCCTACAATGAGCAGTTCTTC. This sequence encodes CAWILRSSYNEQFF.

CDR3 sequence: CSVEDPGRWETQYF. In DNA form, the CDR3 reads TGCAGCGTTGAAGACCCGGGGAGGTGGGAGACCCAGTACTTC. The J gene is TRBJ2-5, the V gene TRBV29-1, with D possibly TRBD2 on 6 matching bases. Germline V gene lookup returns CDR1 SQVTM and CDR2 ANQGSEA. V was shortened by 0 bases and J by 5 bases, with 13 bases between the two germline ends. The CDR3 is made up of 14 amino acids.

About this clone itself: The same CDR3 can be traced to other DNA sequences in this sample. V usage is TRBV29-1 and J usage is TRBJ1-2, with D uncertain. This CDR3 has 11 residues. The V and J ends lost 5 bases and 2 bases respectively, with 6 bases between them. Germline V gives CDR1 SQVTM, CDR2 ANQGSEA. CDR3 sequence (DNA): TGCAGCGTTCCAGAAAACTATGGCTACACCTTC. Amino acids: CSVPENYGYTF. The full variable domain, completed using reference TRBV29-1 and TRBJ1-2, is SAVISQKPSRDICQRGTSLTIQCQVDSQVTMMFWYRQQPGQSLTLIATANQGSEATYESGFVIDKFPISRPNLTFSTLTVSNMSPEDSSIYLCSVPENYGYTFGSGTRLTVV.

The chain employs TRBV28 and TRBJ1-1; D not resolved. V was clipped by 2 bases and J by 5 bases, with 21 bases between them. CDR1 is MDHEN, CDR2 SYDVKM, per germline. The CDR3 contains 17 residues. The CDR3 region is CASSLSRAIHRGTEAFF. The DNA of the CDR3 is TGTGCCAGCAGTTTAAGTAGGGCAATCCACCGAGGAACTGAAGCTTTCTTT.